The clone carrying this T cell receptor (beta chain) occurred once. Positive CCR7 selection of CD45RO-negative cells yielded the naive CD8 cells, and terminally differentiated effector memory CD45RA+ cells were excluded. These data belong to a study of shared clonotypes between healthy human individuals. Study in general: In total, the donors were two women and a few men aged 18 to 49. Three plates were used per donor for CD4 naive, three for CD4 memory, two for CD8 naive and one for CD8 memory.

V shed 5 bases and J shed 8 bases, with 30 bases lying between them. Germline V gene sequence: CDR1 SGHTA, CDR2 FQGNSA. The CDR3 has 18 residues. Libraries were prepared by immunoSEQ multiplex PCR; TCRdb keeps only in-frame clonotypes and omits some of them. The sample lists about 600,000 clones, 95% seen once, with around 0.11% in the top ten. The sequencing input was naive CD8+ T cells sorted from blood. The sequence came from a young woman in good health. The V and J genes are TRBV7-2 and TRBJ1-2; D not certain. CDR3 residues: CASSAYSPREELFVGYTF. CDR3 sequence (DNA): TGTGCCAGCAGCGCATACTCTCCCCGAGAGGAACTTTTTGTCGGCTACACCTTC.